The next 7 T cell receptor beta chains were all read from a single sample in a study of CD8+ T cells in alopecia areata. cDNA reverse transcribed from extracted RNA served as the sequencing template. Libraries were prepared by immunoSEQ multiplex PCR; TCRdb keeps only in-frame clonotypes and omits some of them. The data hold under 70,000 clones, with almost 97% observed a single time. Source: CD8+ T cells sorted from blood, taken at week 0. These receptor sequences come from a human donor with alopecia areata.

The chain joins TRBV7-2 to TRBJ2-7; perhaps TRBD1 as D (5 bases). CDR3 length equals 13 residues. The germline V gene encodes CDR1 SGHTA and CDR2 FQGNSA. Trimming left V 5 bases short and J 7 bases short, with 15 bases between. CDR3 loop: CASSEDPPGEQYF. For the CDR3, the DNA is TGTGCCAGCAGCGAGGACCCACCAGGGGAGCAGTACTTC.

V is TRBV6-5 and J is TRBJ1-2; TRBD1 matches at 9 bases. J was trimmed by 6 bases and V by 0 bases; bases with no gene match: 5. Germline loops: CDR1 MNHEY, CDR2 SVGAGI. The CDR3 sequence is 15 residues long. As DNA, the CDR3 is TGTGCCAGCAGTTACTCGTGGGACAGGGAAGATGGCTACACCTTC. As protein: CASSYSWDREDGYTF.

The chain has TRBV7-3 and TRBJ2-1; D is possibly TRBD2 (6 bases). The germline V and J ends were trimmed by 3 bases and 0 bases, with 9 bases remaining between them. Germline V lookup: CDR1 SGHTA, CDR2 FQGTGA. This CDR3 region has 15 residues. The chain's CDR3 is CASSFGGSSYNEQFF. As DNA, the CDR3 is TGTGCCAGCAGCTTCGGGGGTAGCTCCTACAATGAGCAGTTCTTC.

The chain has TRBV6-5 and TRBJ2-7, with 11 bases aligning to TRBD1. V shed 5 bases and J 7 bases; nucleotides not matched to a gene: 7. The CDR3 is 14 amino acids. Germline CDR1 and CDR2: MNHEY and SVGAGI. CDR3 protein: CASSGQGASGEQYF. The DNA of the CDR3 is TGTGCCAGCAGTGGACAGGGGGCCTCGGGGGAGCAGTACTTC.

This clone appeared a single time. The chain employs TRBV29-1 and TRBJ2-7; 7 bases map to TRBD1. In germline, CDR1 is SQVTM, CDR2 ANQGSEA. This CDR3 is built from 13 residues. The ends lost 4 bases at V and 0 bases at J; junction bases unmatched: 3. This CDR3 reads CSVGPGGSYEQYF. The CDR3 DNA is TGCAGCGTTGGACCAGGGGGCTCCTACGAGCAGTACTTC.

The chain couples TRBV5-4 to TRBJ1-1; the match to TRBD1 covers 7 bases. This CDR3 is built from 12 residues. The germline gives CDR1 SGHNT, CDR2 YYREEE (reference sequence). V was clipped by 4 bases and J by 5 bases; unmatched bases: 2. The CDR3 loop reads CASSAGQTEAFF. DNA for the CDR3: TGTGCCAGCAGCGCGGGACAGACTGAAGCTTTCTTT.

The rearrangement uses TRBV6-5 and TRBJ1-2, with no clear D. The CDR3 sequence is 13 residues long. Deletions cut 5 bases from V and 8 bases from J, with 15 bases between. The V gene's germline CDR1 is MNHEY and CDR2 SVGAGI. The CDR3 here is CASSAIRAGGYTF. CDR3 nucleotide sequence: TGTGCCAGCAGTGCGATAAGGGCTGGGGGCTACACCTTC.